This is a list of T cell receptor beta chains from one sample in a study of blood T cell repertoires in COVID-19. Libraries were prepared by immunoSEQ multiplex PCR; TCRdb keeps only in-frame clonotypes and omits some of them. The data hold 200,000 to 250,000 clones, with around 88% observed a single time. Material for sequencing was PBMCs or T cells enriched from blood (not recorded which). These TCRs come from a woman between 45 and 60 years old with acute COVID-19. Both conserved end residues are part of each CDR3. The order of the fields is J gene, V gene, clone size, D gene, CDR3 DNA, CDR3 protein. D genes are given only for firm matches. For some rows the clone size is stated as once, few or many, or as a class when expanded; others skip it.

>TRBJ1-2|TRBV11-2|-|-
TGTGCCAGCAGCCTAAGGACAGATTTCTATGGCTACACCTTC
CASSLRTDFYGYTF
>TRBJ2-7|TRBV6-5|-|TRBD2
TGTGCCAGCAGTTACTCAATAGCGGGTTGGTACGAGCAGTACTTC
CASSYSIAGWYEQYF
>TRBJ2-7|TRBV19|-|-
TGTGCCAGTAGTCCACGTCTAAGAGGGAGAGGCGAATACGAGCAGTACTTC
CASSPRLRGRGEYEQYF
>TRBJ2-7|TRBV12-3/TRBV12-4|-|-
TGTGCCAGCAGTCCCGGGGCCTACGAGCAGTACTTC
CASSPGAYEQYF
>TRBJ2-6|TRBV5-1|few|-
TGCGCCAGCAGCTGGACTCCTTCTGGGGCCAACGTCCTGACTTTC
CASSWTPSGANVLTF
>TRBJ2-3|TRBV5-4|-|TRBD1
TGTGCCAGCAGCCTCCCCGGACAGGGAACAGATACGCAGTATTTT
CASSLPGQGTDTQYF
>TRBJ2-7|TRBV3-1/TRBV3-2|-|TRBD2
TGTGCCAGCAGCCCCGGGACTAGCGGGTACGAGCAGTACTTC
CASSPGTSGYEQYF
>TRBJ2-7|TRBV7-9|-|TRBD2
TGTGCCAGCAGCTTTATGGCGGGAGGTTACGAGCAGTACTTC
CASSFMAGGYEQYF
>TRBJ2-5|TRBV27|-|-
TGTGCCAGCAGCCCTCGAGGTAGGGAGACCCAGTACTTC
CASSPRGRETQYF
>TRBJ1-4|TRBV15|-|-
TGTGCCACCAGCATCCAAGGGGGTGAAAAACTGTTTTTT
CATSIQGGEKLFF